These 4 T cell receptor beta chains originate from one sample sequenced in a study of tumor and adjacent non-tumor tissue in lung cancer. Three rounds of nested PCR, following a modified ARM-PCR protocol, produced the TCRbeta library. TCRdb reprocessed the multiplex PCR reads via MiXCR and lists one record per CDR3 protein. The sample records about 50,000 distinct CDR3 sequences, about 79% being singletons. No cell sorting was done before RNA was extracted from the tissue. More than 3 cm separated this lung sample from the edge of the tumor. The specimen sequenced was distant non-tumor lung tissue. The receptors shown here come from a woman aged 60-70 years with non-small cell lung cancer.

In regard to this clonotype: Compared with germline, one end of the junction differs, possibly owing to a read error. The chain's CDR3 is CANSWVSGSNTGELLF. CDR3 in DNA: TGTGCCAACAGCTGGGTTAGCGGGTCGAACACCGGGGAGCTGCTGTTT. This chain uses TRBV11-2 with TRBJ2-2, with TRBD2 matching 7 bases. This CDR3 has 16 amino acids. Germline assignment: CDR1 SGHAT and CDR2 FQNNGV.

To note about this clonotype: Because it lacks the conserved phenylalanine or tryptophan at the end, this CDR3 is likely a read error. The chain has TRBV12-3 or TRBV12-4 and TRBJ2-5; 11 bases are shared with TRBD1. The ends lost 4 bases at V and 0 bases at J; junction bases unmatched: 13. This CDR3 region has 19 residues. Written as DNA, the CDR3 is TGTGCCAGCAGTTCAAGGGACAGGGGGGCGGTCCGGTACCAAGAGACCCAGTACCTC. It encodes CASSSRDRGAVRYQETQYL.

To note about this clonotype: The conserved final phenylalanine or tryptophan is absent from the CDR3, which likely points to a read error. This rearrangement joins TRBV6-2 or TRBV6-3 to TRBJ2-3, with TRBD2 matching over 9 bases. CDR1 and CDR2 from the germline V gene are MNHEY and SVGEGT. The CDR3 is made up of 14 amino acids. The CDR3: CASSDSSGIKMQYL. CDR3 nucleotides: TGTGCCAGCAGTGACTCTAGCGGGATAAAGATGCAGTATTTG.

Details on this clonotype: A junction end diverges from the germline sequence, so it may reflect a read error. This chain connects TRBV5-4 to TRBJ1-2; D ambiguous. Germline-derived CDR1 and CDR2 are SGHNT and YYREEE (reference sequence). This CDR3 spans 13 amino acids. The DNA of the CDR3 is TGTACCAGCAGCTTGGTGGGTGCGGGTGGCTACACCTTC. This gives the protein CTSSLVGAGGYTF.